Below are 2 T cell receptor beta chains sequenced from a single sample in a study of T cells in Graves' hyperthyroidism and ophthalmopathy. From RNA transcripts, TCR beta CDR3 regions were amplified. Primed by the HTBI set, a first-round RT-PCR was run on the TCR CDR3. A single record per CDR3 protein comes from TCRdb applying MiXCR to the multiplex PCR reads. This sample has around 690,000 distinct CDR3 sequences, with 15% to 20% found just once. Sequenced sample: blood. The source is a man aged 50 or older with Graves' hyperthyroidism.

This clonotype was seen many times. CDR3 bases: TGTGCCAGCAGCCCCACTAGCGCCGAGCAGTTCTTC. Protein: CASSPTSAEQFF. V and J are TRBV2 and TRBJ2-1; 7 positions agree with TRBD2. Germline CDR1 and CDR2: SNHLY and FYNNEI. Germline trimming cut 6 bases from V and 10 bases from J; bases unmatched to any gene: 6. There are 12 residues in the CDR3.

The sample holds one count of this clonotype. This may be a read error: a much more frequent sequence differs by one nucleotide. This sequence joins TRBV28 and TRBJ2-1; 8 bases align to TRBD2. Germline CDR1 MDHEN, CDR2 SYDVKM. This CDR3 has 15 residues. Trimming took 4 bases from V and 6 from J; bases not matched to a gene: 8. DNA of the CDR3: TGTGCCAGCAGTTCGCCTAGCGGGTTGTGCAATGAGCAGTTCTTC. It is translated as CASSSPSGLCNEQFF.